Listed here are 9 T cell receptor beta chains from one sample, sequenced in a study of control samples from healthy donors and cancer patients. Profiling relied on immunoSEQ multiplex PCR, and the TCRdb table lists in-frame clones only, not all of them. This sample yields about 120,000 clones, of which 90% to 95% are seen a single time; 7.8% belongs to the top ten. Input material: blood. Receptors were obtained from a woman aged 18-29 years in good health.

This clone has just one count. The CDR3 region is CASSRGRGREEQYF. The CDR3 DNA reads TGTGCCAGTAGTAGGGGCAGGGGGCGTGAGGAGCAGTACTTC. This chain joins TRBV19 and TRBJ2-7; 8 bases are a match to TRBD1. Trimming removed 4 bases from V and 7 bases from J; junction bases left unmatched: 9. The CDR3 has 14 amino acids. CDR1 and CDR2 from the germline V gene are LNHDA and SQIVND (reference sequence).

This rearrangement joins TRBV28 to TRBJ1-1, with D hard to call. V lost 1 base to trimming and J lost 2 bases, with 14 bases between them. The germline V gene encodes CDR1 MDHEN and CDR2 SYDVKM. The CDR3 totals 16 residues. CDR3 DNA: TGTGCCAGCAGTTTATTACGGGAGGGCACTAACACTGAAGCTTTCTTT. Protein: CASSLLREGTNTEAFF.

The rearrangement joins TRBV13 to TRBJ1-3; D is unresolved. The CDR3 is 17 residues long. Trimming removed 4 bases from V and 1 base from J, with 17 bases in between. The germline V gene encodes CDR1 PRHDT and CDR2 FYEKMQ (reference sequence). The CDR3 DNA follows: TGTGCCAGCAGCTCCGTCCCACCTCGGACGTCTGGAAACACCATATATTTT. Protein: CASSSVPPRTSGNTIYF.

J is TRBJ2-1 and V is TRBV9; the D is unclear. The CDR3 is 13 residues long. Germline CDR1 and CDR2: SGDLS and YYNGEE. V was cut by 6 bases and J by 7 bases, with 14 bases left in between. CDR3 in amino acids: CASTAERTNEQFF. CDR3 nucleotides: TGTGCCAGCACGGCGGAGAGGACGAATGAGCAGTTCTTC. The variable domain in full, with the rest retrieved from reference TRBV9 and TRBJ2-1, is DSGVTQTPKHLITATGQRVTLRCSPRSGDLSVYWYQQSLDQGLQFLIQYYNGEERAKGNILERFSAQQFPDLHSELNLSSLELGDSALYFCASTAERTNEQFFGPGTRLTVL.

V is TRBV7-9 and J is TRBJ1-4; D might be TRBD1 (5 bases). Germline V gene lookup returns CDR1 SEHNR and CDR2 FQNEAQ (reference sequence). The CDR3 has 17 residues. With 3 bases removed from V and 5 bases from J, the gap between germline ends came to 19 bases. The CDR3 protein is CASSFSTGGVPNEKLFF. The DNA for the CDR3 is TGTGCCAGCAGCTTCAGTACAGGAGGGGTCCCAAATGAAAAACTGTTTTTT.

The chain employs TRBV4-3 and TRBJ1-3; D ambiguous. The CDR3 runs 17 residues. The germline gives CDR1 LGHNA, CDR2 YSLEER. Trimming took 0 bases from V and 0 from J, leaving 12 bases between them. In nucleotides, the CDR3 is TGCGCCAGCAGCCAAGAGAGGAGGGTCAACTCTGGAAACACCATATATTTT. Protein product: CASSQERRVNSGNTIYF.

This chain links TRBV3-1 (or the pseudogene TRBV3-2) with TRBJ1-2; 8 bases fit TRBD1. From germline, CDR1 is LGHDT and CDR2 YNNKEL (reference sequence). This CDR3 region has 19 residues. Losses at the gene ends were 1 base for V and 8 bases for J; bases not matched to a gene: 21. Here the CDR3 DNA reads TGTGCCAGCAGCCAAGTTCCCATCGCTGGACAGGGATTGGGCAGCGGCTACACCTTC. Its translation is CASSQVPIAGQGLGSGYTF.

The chain recombines TRBV6-6 with TRBJ2-7, with 12 bases fitting TRBD2. V lost 0 bases, J lost 2 bases, and 2 bases stayed unmatched. The CDR3 runs 16 residues. Germline CDR1 MNHNY, CDR2 SVGAGI (reference sequence). The CDR3 sequence: CASSYSPSGGAYEQYF. The CDR3 DNA reads as TGTGCCAGCAGTTACTCGCCTAGCGGGGGGGCCTACGAGCAGTACTTC.

This sequence joins TRBV5-1 and TRBJ1-5; 9 bases align to TRBD1. With 3 bases clipped from V and 3 bases from J, the junction kept 4 bases outside the gene matches. This CDR3 comprises 15 residues. In germline, CDR1 is SGHRS, CDR2 YFSETQ. CDR3 sequence (DNA): TGCGCCAGCAGCTCCGGGACAGGGCCCAATCAGCCCCAGCATTTT. Translating gives CASSSGTGPNQPQHF.